The 10 T cell receptor beta chains below were found in one sample sequenced in a study of T cell changes during pregnancy in multiple sclerosis. Using immunoSEQ multiplex PCR, the repertoire was profiled, and TCRdb retains in-frame clones only, with some absent. The sample records about 81,000 clones, less than 95% being singletons. This material consisted of peripheral blood, taken in the third trimester of pregnancy. The source of these receptors is a female donor with multiple sclerosis, enrolled in a pregnancy study.

In this sample, this clone turned up once. The chain is built from TRBV7-9 and TRBJ2-3; the match to TRBD2 covers 14 bases. The CDR3 extends over 17 amino acids. V dropped 4 bases and J dropped 4; count of bases not matched to a gene: 7. Germline values: CDR1 SEHNR, CDR2 FQNEAQ (reference sequence). The CDR3 coding sequence is TGTGCCAGCAGCTACTTCGGGACTAGCGGGGGTGCAGATACGCAGTATTTT. It translates to CASSYFGTSGGADTQYF.

The chain couples TRBV19 to TRBJ2-1; 9 bases match TRBD1. The CDR3 is 15 residues long. The V and J ends lost 5 bases and 5 bases, in that order; junction bases with no gene match: 7. Germline V gene sequence: CDR1 LNHDA, CDR2 SQIVND (reference sequence). The CDR3 reads CASSLSGQGNNEQFF. The CDR3 coding sequence is TGTGCCAGTAGTCTGTCAGGACAGGGGAACAATGAGCAGTTCTTC.

The V and J genes are TRBV19 and TRBJ1-2; D remains ambiguous. The germline CDR1 and CDR2 sequences are LNHDA and SQIVND (reference sequence). The CDR3 is 14 residues long. V was cut by 3 bases and J by 4 bases, with 12 bases left in between. The CDR3 region is CASSIVGPGYGYTF. CDR3 in DNA: TGTGCCAGTAGTATCGTTGGTCCGGGCTATGGCTACACCTTC. The variable domain in full, with the rest retrieved from reference TRBV19 and TRBJ1-2, is DGGITQSPKYLFRKEGQNVTLSCEQNLNHDAMYWYRQDPGQGLRLIYYSQIVNDFQKGDIAEGYSVSREKKESFPLTVTSAQKNPTAFYLCASSIVGPGYGYTFGSGTRLTVV.

CDR3 nucleotide sequence: TGTGCCAGCAGCGACAAACAGGGGAAGGGCTCCTACAATGAGCAGTTCTTC. Protein: CASSDKQGKGSYNEQFF. This chain connects TRBV2 to TRBJ2-1; TRBD1 matches at 7 bases. This CDR3 has 17 residues. V shed 6 bases, J shed 0 bases, and the junction held 11 bases outside the gene matches. Germline CDR1 SNHLY, CDR2 FYNNEI.

V gene TRBV6-5 combines with J gene TRBJ1-1; D unresolved. This CDR3 is built from 11 residues. The ends were cut back, 6 bases at V and 7 bases at J, with 9 bases in the middle. Germline values: CDR1 MNHEY, CDR2 SVGAGI. The CDR3 region has the DNA TGTGCCAGCAGAAATGAGTATGAAGCTTTCTTT. It is translated as CASRNEYEAFF.

The chain links TRBV6-1 to TRBJ1-1; D gene ambiguous. Trimming removed 6 bases from V and 10 bases from J, with 15 bases in between. The CDR3 consists of 12 residues. Germline CDR1 is MNHNS and CDR2 is SASEGT. CDR3 sequence: CASSPGGIGAFF. CDR3 in DNA: TGTGCCAGCAGCCCGGGTGGCATCGGAGCTTTCTTT.

V is TRBV7-2 and J is TRBJ2-5, with 9 bases matching TRBD2. V dropped 7 bases and J dropped 2; count of bases not matched to a gene: 8. Germline V gene data show CDR1 as SGHTA and CDR2 as FQGNSA. The CDR3 is made up of 15 amino acids. CDR3 loop: CASTQLAGPQETQYF. DNA of the CDR3: TGTGCCAGCACCCAACTAGCGGGCCCTCAAGAGACCCAGTACTTC. The variable domain in full, with the rest retrieved from reference TRBV7-2 and TRBJ2-5, is GAGVSQSPSNKVTEKGKDVELRCDPISGHTALYWYRQSLGQGLEFLIYFQGNSAPDKSGLPSDRFSAERTGGSVSTLTIQRTQQEDSAVYLCASTQLAGPQETQYFGPGTRLLVL.

The rearrangement links TRBV7-9 to TRBJ1-2, with 11 bases matching TRBD1. V shed 8 bases and J 8 bases; nucleotides not matched to a gene: 7. From germline, CDR1 is SEHNR and CDR2 FQNEAQ (reference sequence). This CDR3 comprises 13 residues. CDR3 nucleotides: TGTGCCAGCCGGGGACAGGGGGAAGGGGGCTACACCTTC. Translation: CASRGQGEGGYTF. The full variable domain, in which reference TRBV7-9 and TRBJ1-2 provide the parts outside the CDR3, is DTGVSQNPRHKITKRGQNVTFRCDPISEHNRLYWYRQTLGQGPEFLTYFQNEAQLEKSRLLSDRFSAERPKGSFSTLEIQRTEQGDSAMYLCASRGQGEGGYTFGSGTRLTVV.

This chain connects TRBV7-6 to TRBJ2-5; D unresolved. V was shortened by 4 bases and J by 2 bases, with 8 bases between the two germline ends. This CDR3 has 13 amino acids. From germline, CDR1 is SGHVS and CDR2 FNYEAQ. In DNA, the CDR3 is TGTGCCAGCAGCTACCTCGGGCAAGAGACCCAGTACTTC. Protein sequence: CASSYLGQETQYF.

The gene calls are TRBV6-1 and TRBJ2-1, with 8 bases identical to TRBD1. V was pared by 0 bases and J by 9 bases, with 13 bases of the junction left unmatched. The germline gives CDR1 MNHNS, CDR2 SASEGT. The CDR3 contains 17 residues. CDR3 in DNA: TGTGCCAGCAGTGAAGCGCCGGGGACAGGACCCGCGGGTGAGCAGTTCTTC. It is translated as CASSEAPGTGPAGEQFF.